This record looks at one T cell receptor beta chain sequence and its context. The record originates from a study of blood T cell repertoires in COVID-19. CDR3 length: 13 amino acids. The germline CDR1 and CDR2 sequences are MNHEY and SVGAGI. The V end was cut by 8 bases, the J end by 2 bases, with 10 bases between. TCRdb keeps only in-frame clones here, not all; method: immunoSEQ multiplex PCR. This sample has over 95,000 clones, with about four fifths found just once. The chain has TRBV6-5 and TRBJ1-3; D unclear. Material for sequencing was peripheral blood. This TCR was sampled from a human donor in a cohort sampled during active COVID-19. Here the CDR3 DNA reads TGTGCCAGCCGGGAACAGACTGGAAACACCATATATTTT. Its translation: CASREQTGNTIYF.